The T cell receptor beta chain described here comes from a study of cytomegalovirus exposure and HLA in healthy donors (dated by TCRdb to the late 2010s). For the study in its entirety: An earlier analysis of approximately 590 of the donors reported approximately 270 Gb of sequence data and 117 million unique TCR beta sequences from around 200 million T cells. Approximately 310 gigabases of sequencing data and 78 million or so unique TCR sequences were included in an early release covering roughly 700 HLA-typed donors. Of the approximately 400 genotyped donors, about 80% fell in the genetic ancestry cluster associated with self-reported Caucasian donors. The study aimed to test whether cataloging public T cell receptors could reveal signatures of past pathogen exposure. Using immunosequencing, the study profiled T cell repertoires from 550 to 750 subjects and related those repertoires to cytomegalovirus serostatus. In addition to the first cohort of 666 subjects, a separate validation cohort of 120 different subjects was used. The study combined high-throughput TCR immunosequencing, statistical association of individual TCRs with disease status, and machine learning to predict cytomegalovirus infection status. A later analysis re-analyzed previously published TCR beta repertoires from 666 donors and added high-resolution HLA genotyping to study TCR occurrence patterns. In the later analysis, no new phenotypic data were used to find candidate immune exposures; instead, reliance was placed on TCR beta sequences and their occurrence across donors. In an earlier analysis of a few hundred of the donors, high-throughput TCR beta sequencing was used to judge whether each TCR beta V gene segment behaved as functional or pseudogenic. Donor age, sex, ethnicity and CMV serostatus were compiled alongside the repertoire data. A later genetic analysis took genome-wide SNP genotypes for about 55% of the 666 donors and used that subset as a discovery cohort. All discovery cohort repertoires had been generated on a single sequencing platform. Both class I and class II loci were covered by HLA typing, at four-digit resolution. The number of typed donors differed by locus: roughly 620-640 for A, B, C, DRB1 and DQB1; some 540 for DQA1; 606 for DPA1; and some 450 for DPB1. Roughly 5 DR-DQ haplotypes were handled as single units for association and clustering because linkage in the cohort was strong. Among some 410 genotyped donors of the cohort, an average of around 250,000 unique TCR beta nucleotide sequences was sequenced per donor, of which about 19% were non-productive.

Summary of the overall study and its limitations: In both the original and validation cohorts, the classifier was reported to diagnose cytomegalovirus status with high specificity and sensitivity. Across donors, most TCR sequences were observed very rarely, whereas some public TCRs were present in many individuals. The presence/absence analyses assumed that sequencing depth was roughly uniform across donors, and that assumption may not be true. According to the authors, the approach could potentially be generalized to other disease states and immunological phenotypes. Specific HLA alleles were associated with 15,000 to 20,000 TCR beta sequences at a false discovery rate of 0.05 in a later analysis. Most CMV-associated TCR beta chains appeared to be HLA-restricted in a later analysis, and the HLA associations seemed to be driven largely by CMV exposure. An association between a missense DCLRE1C variant and V-gene and J-gene trimming of TCR beta chains was found in a later genetic analysis and replicated in an independent cohort. HLA typing was unavailable for some donors at each locus, so association tests used only the typed subset. In a later analysis, the rate of TCR association differed among HLA loci, with DRB1 alleles having the most associated TCRs and HLA-C alleles having the fewest. Because the 87-base-pair reads could not distinguish some IMGT-functional V segments, including TRBV6-2 and TRBV6-3, those segments were excluded. The earlier analysis of approximately 560 of the donors excluded over 15 rarely observed V segments, including chromosome 9 orphons, because counts were too low. The cohort was sequenced for TCR beta chains only, and without alpha or paired-chain data the features that could be detected were limited. In an earlier analysis of a few hundred of the donors, most TCR beta V segments were observed in productive rearrangements about 87% or about 30% of the time, broadly matching IMGT annotations. CMV serostatus was the only immune exposure information available for the cohort. The study gave a list of under 200 TCR beta chains associated with cytomegalovirus. Three of the identified cytomegalovirus-associated TCR beta chains were confirmed in vitro to be specific for cytomegalovirus antigens. When HLA alleles, especially DR and DQ, strongly co-occurred, attributing TCR associations to individual alleles was difficult. Linkage disequilibrium might explain the correlated functional status among segregating V segments, but an unknown experimental factor could not be ruled out. In a later genetic analysis, fewer N-insertions in productive TCRs were reported among donors in an Asian-associated ancestry cluster than the 666-donor mean. A cluster of highly shared sequence variants was judged likely to represent a technical artifact of the sequencing pipeline. According to a later analysis, parvovirus B19, influenza, CMV and Epstein-Barr virus appeared linked to several top co-occurrence clusters. In a later analysis, HLA-associated TCR beta chains showed more clonal expansion and lower generation probabilities than non-associated chains that were equally common. A further reported finding was that TCR beta sequences accurately predicted the HLA-A and HLA-B alleles for most subjects in the first cohort.

Clipping removes 3 bases from V and 6 bases from J, with 13 as the unmatched junction base count. The germline V gene sets CDR1 to SGDLS and CDR2 to YYNGEE. From the cysteine up to the phenylalanine, the CDR3 has a length of 17 residues. CDR3 DNA only is kept here, 51 bases in frame from base 1. Libraries were constructed by the immunoSEQ multiplex PCR assay. For the multiplex PCR, a mixture combining 60 forward primers for TCR Vbeta segments and 13 reverse primers for TCR Jbeta segments was used. Amplification of the CDR3 region of rearranged TCR beta genes was performed with a multiplex PCR assay on genomic DNA. Amplified TCR beta libraries were sequenced as 87-base-pair reads on the Illumina HiSeq System. The authors' pipeline ran thus. A later analysis tallied tens of millions of unique TCR beta chains across the approximately 670 repertoires, and 10 million to 11 million of those chains were shared by two or more donors. A nearest-neighbor algorithm error-corrected the raw reads and collapsed the reads into unique sequences, merging closely related sequences to remove PCR and sequencing errors. V, D and J gene segments were assigned by aligning CDR3 sequences to IMGT reference sequences. For a sequence to be retained, at least a six-nucleotide match to both a V gene segment and a J gene segment was required. A rearrangement was called productive if the CDR3 had no stop codons and remained in frame with V and J, and every other rearrangement was called non-productive. Following IMGT convention, CDR3 was defined as the stretch from the second conserved V-encoded cysteine to the conserved J-encoded phenylalanine. The earlier analysis of about 610 of the donors excluded sequences that lacked an unambiguous match to a single V gene segment. An earlier analysis of several hundred of the donors called V segments functional above 56.7% productive rearrangements and segregating when the between-donor standard deviation exceeded 5%. A statistical classification framework was developed to diagnose cytomegalovirus status using the catalog of TCR beta chain sequences. V and J gene assignment, in a later analysis, came from comparing TCR nucleotide sequences with IMGT/GENE-DB human TR gene sequences. In a later analysis, CDR3 sequences and most-parsimonious VDJ recombination scenarios were assigned using the TCRdist pipeline. A later analysis defined each TCR beta chain by its CDR3 amino acid sequence plus V-gene family, and excluded reads lacking a unique V-gene family. A later analysis removed 500 to 600 highly shared, low-generation-probability nucleotide sequences to deal with suspected cross-contamination and a sequencing artifact. In a later analysis, a clonal expansion index for each public chain was calculated from normalized within-repertoire ranks of inferred template counts. Generation probabilities in a later analysis came from a VDJ recombination model fitted to out-of-frame rearrangements, and those results were checked against IGoR. A later analysis scored TCR-TCR, TCR-HLA and TCR-CMV co-occurrence with hypergeometric tests, applying a repertoire-size bias correction to TCR pairs. A later analysis estimated false discovery rates by permuting HLA or CMV assignments 20 times. In a later analysis, co-occurring TCRs were grouped using DBSCAN, with TCRdist sequence similarity added in when clustering inside HLA-allele-positive subsets. Repertoires with fewer than 30,000 or more than 120,000 public chains were left out of co-occurrence clustering, as were a handful of repertoires with anomalous nucleotide sharing. TCRdb provides this immuneACCESS table in a form limited to in-frame rearrangements. Some clones are lacking; in checked studies, under half of them reflect an unresolved V gene, and why the rest are absent is not known. From that table come the V and J calls and clone size; the DNA was used to work out D and trimming. The sample table shows roughly 170,000 clones, and over 70% are seen once. The ten largest make up 6% to 7.5% of the sample.

Concerning this clone itself: It has no known antigen specificity. Base qualities are not at hand, and no much larger clone is one base apart.

The cohort was made up of approximately 700 healthy bone marrow donors. Cohort members were all nominally healthy when sampled, although unrecorded immune exposures were likely present. The donor was CMV seropositive and belonged to the group of about 290 seropositive cohort members. Every donor gave a peripheral blood sample, and the peripheral blood mononuclear cells from that sample were used for TCR beta sequencing. Genomic DNA extraction from the blood cell samples was performed with the Qiagen DNeasy Blood Extraction Kit. This receptor was obtained from a young man in good health and CMV-seropositive. Material: PBMCs. This chain is built from TRBV9 and TRBJ2-1; TRBD2 aligns with 9 central bases. In nucleotides, the sequence is TGTGCCAGCAGCGACCCTCCTGCGGGGGGGCAGAGCAATGAGCAGTTCTTC. Translated, this is CASSDPPAGGQSNEQFF.